This is a list of T cell receptor beta chains from one sample in a study of shared clonotypes between healthy human individuals. The method was immunoSEQ multiplex PCR; TCRdb's version includes in-frame clones alone and lacks a portion of them. The sample records hundreds of thousands of clones, roughly nine tenths being singletons. The source material was naive CD8+ T cells sorted from blood. These receptors were taken from a man aged 25 to 40 in good health. Both conserved end residues are part of each CDR3.

j_call: TRBJ2-7; v_call: TRBV6-5; cdr3_aa: CASSYSGPYEQYF
j_call: TRBJ2-7; v_call: TRBV27; cdr3_aa: CASSFGQGGYEQYF
j_call: TRBJ1-4; v_call: TRBV25-1; cdr3_aa: CASSERGTGRDEKLFF
j_call: TRBJ2-1; v_call: TRBV7-9; cdr3_aa: CASGTQEINEQFF
j_call: TRBJ1-1; v_call: TRBV29-1; cdr3_aa: CSVDGGTGNTEAFF
j_call: TRBJ2-7; v_call: TRBV7-9; cdr3_aa: CASSFGGSLPYEQYF
j_call: TRBJ2-7; v_call: TRBV27; cdr3_aa: CASSGTSGTEQYF
j_call: TRBJ2-7; v_call: TRBV28; cdr3_aa: CASTLERGIGYEQYF
j_call: TRBJ1-4; v_call: TRBV27; cdr3_aa: CASSTQGAALEKLFF
j_call: TRBJ1-5; v_call: TRBV27; cdr3_aa: CASSLQGFDQPQHF
j_call: TRBJ2-1; v_call: TRBV7-9; cdr3_aa: CASSLVPRDEQFF
j_call: TRBJ2-1; v_call: TRBV19; cdr3_aa: CASSIAPEYNEQFF
j_call: TRBJ2-5; v_call: TRBV7-9; cdr3_aa: CASSLNHPETQYF
j_call: TRBJ1-4; v_call: TRBV7-9; cdr3_aa: CASSLSRHATNEKLFF
j_call: TRBJ2-7; v_call: TRBV2; cdr3_aa: CASRGTHRYEQYF
j_call: TRBJ2-1; v_call: TRBV2; cdr3_aa: CASIKGRGGLSYNEQFF
j_call: TRBJ2-7; v_call: TRBV28; cdr3_aa: CASSGGSYEQYF
j_call: TRBJ2-5; v_call: TRBV27; cdr3_aa: CASSSYGGLKETQYF
j_call: TRBJ2-1; v_call: TRBV27; cdr3_aa: CASRETGGYNEQFF
j_call: TRBJ2-5; v_call: TRBV7-8; cdr3_aa: CASREPGETQYF
j_call: TRBJ2-1; v_call: TRBV27; cdr3_aa: CASSTTGQGATNEQFF
j_call: TRBJ2-5; v_call: TRBV5-1; cdr3_aa: CASSSLGNQQETQYF
j_call: TRBJ1-2; v_call: TRBV29-1; cdr3_aa: CSVDPGTGGYGYTF
j_call: TRBJ2-3; v_call: TRBV7-8; cdr3_aa: CASSLAGPYTDTQYF
j_call: TRBJ1-1; v_call: TRBV18; cdr3_aa: CASSQLNTGSEAFF
j_call: TRBJ2-7; v_call: TRBV30; cdr3_aa: CAWSHGYEQYF
j_call: TRBJ1-5; v_call: TRBV19; cdr3_aa: CASSGGLMENQPQHF
j_call: TRBJ2-3; v_call: TRBV27; cdr3_aa: CASSLFRASGRVGTDTQYF
j_call: TRBJ1-1; v_call: TRBV11-2; cdr3_aa: CASSLGTNTEAFF
j_call: TRBJ1-2; v_call: TRBV2; cdr3_aa: CASRNSFRDRGLNYGYTF
j_call: TRBJ2-3; v_call: TRBV15; cdr3_aa: CATSSYRAEVPDTQYF
j_call: TRBJ2-7; v_call: TRBV2; cdr3_aa: CASSVLIYEQYF
j_call: TRBJ1-1; v_call: TRBV27; cdr3_aa: CASSWSALTEAFF
j_call: TRBJ2-1; v_call: TRBV29-1; cdr3_aa: CSVGTVYNEQFF
j_call: TRBJ2-1; v_call: TRBV19; cdr3_aa: CASSSRDRRNEQFF
j_call: TRBJ2-7; v_call: TRBV6-1; cdr3_aa: CASSDRLAGGNGDEQYF
j_call: TRBJ2-3; v_call: TRBV6-4; cdr3_aa: CASSVAGGPTDTQYF
j_call: TRBJ2-3; v_call: TRBV27; cdr3_aa: CASSATTVGADTQYF
j_call: TRBJ1-1; v_call: TRBV4-3; cdr3_aa: CASSQDTLRAGTNTEAFF
j_call: TRBJ2-3; v_call: TRBV9; cdr3_aa: CASSAWGTTDTQYF
j_call: TRBJ2-1; v_call: TRBV9; cdr3_aa: CASSGSGRSFF
j_call: TRBJ2-3; v_call: TRBV9; cdr3_aa: CASSVEGVPDTQYF
j_call: TRBJ2-5; v_call: TRBV28; cdr3_aa: CASSRDVKETQYF
j_call: TRBJ1-3; v_call: TRBV2; cdr3_aa: CASSWDTEGNTIYF
j_call: TRBJ2-7; v_call: TRBV6-1; cdr3_aa: CASSEFISGRYEQYF